The entry below describes one T cell receptor beta chain. This clone was observed a single time. It has no known antigen specificity. Per-nucleotide qualities are absent, and no much larger clonotype sits a single base away. Just one read gives weak support. The junction carries 10 bases between V and J, which are trimmed by 1 base and 4 bases respectively. CDR1 is given as SGHVS and CDR2 as FQNEAQ, both from the germline V gene. Measured from the cysteine to the phenylalanine, the CDR3 is 14 residues long. Solely the CDR3 DNA is kept, with 42 bases framed from the first base. No patient had received any treatment before thyroid surgery. The study retrospectively analysed patient clinical samples collected from about 2012 to 2018 using T-cell receptor beta sequencing. This entry belongs to a study of metastatic and nonmetastatic thyroid tumors (dated by TCRdb to 2020 to 2022). Some background on the complete study: Repertoires from peripheral blood and from tumor or nodule tissue samples of malignant and benign thyroid patients were compared. Study-wide findings and limitations: TCR beta diversity was reported as significantly higher in malignant tumors than in benign nodules, in both blood and tumor samples.

The receptor library was made with PCR. Sequencing was performed on an Illumina HiSeq 4000. High-throughput sequencing was used to profile the CDR3 region of the TCR beta-chain in every patient. The authors' pipeline ran thus. Drawing on CDR3 differences between clinicopathological groups, the researchers built a classifier meant to tell apart patients with distant-metastatic papillary thyroid cancer. The Shannon index was used to assess repertoire diversity, and the Morisita-Horn index was used to assess tumor-blood repertoire similarity. Using fastp trimming at Q25 and MiXCR clonotype assembly, TCRdb reanalyzed the public sequencing data and kept in-frame beta chains. TCRdb, rather than the study authors, made the V and J calls. This sample gives about 38,000 clones in total; roughly 26% of them show up just once. The top ten clonotypes cover nearly 10% of the sample.

The sequence came from a female donor with papillary thyroid cancer or a benign thyroid nodule (not recorded which). Some clones in this sample may be carry-over from other donors' samples. The chain was built from TRBV7-8 and TRBJ1-2; D gene: possibly TRBD1, on 5 matching bases. Sequencing was done on a sample of blood. The CDR3 sequence is CASSLGTQFYGYTF. In nucleotides, the sequence is TGTGCCAGCAGCTTAGGGACACAATTCTATGGCTACACCTTC.